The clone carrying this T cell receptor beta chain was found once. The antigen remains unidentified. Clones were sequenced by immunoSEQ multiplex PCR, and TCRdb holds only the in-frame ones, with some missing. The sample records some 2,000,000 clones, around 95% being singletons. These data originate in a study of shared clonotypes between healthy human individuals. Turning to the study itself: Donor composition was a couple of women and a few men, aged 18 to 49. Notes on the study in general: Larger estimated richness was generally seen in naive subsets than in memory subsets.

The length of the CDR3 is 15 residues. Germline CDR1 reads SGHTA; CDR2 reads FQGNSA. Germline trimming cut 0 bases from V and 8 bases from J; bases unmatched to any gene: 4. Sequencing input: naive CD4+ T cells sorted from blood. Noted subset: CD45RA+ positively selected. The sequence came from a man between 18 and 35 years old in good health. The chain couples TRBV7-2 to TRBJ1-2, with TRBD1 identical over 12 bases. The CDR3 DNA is TGTGCCAGCAGCTTAGCGGGACAGGGGGCTGGCGGCTACACCTTC. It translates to CASSLAGQGAGGYTF.